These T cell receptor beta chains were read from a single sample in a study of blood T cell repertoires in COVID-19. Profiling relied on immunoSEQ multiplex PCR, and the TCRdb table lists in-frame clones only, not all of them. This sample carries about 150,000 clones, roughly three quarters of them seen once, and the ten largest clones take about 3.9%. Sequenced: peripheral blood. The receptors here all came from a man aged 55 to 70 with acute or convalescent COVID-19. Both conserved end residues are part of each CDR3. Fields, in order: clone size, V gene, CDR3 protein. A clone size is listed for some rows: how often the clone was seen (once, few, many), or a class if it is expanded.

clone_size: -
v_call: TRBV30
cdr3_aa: CAWNRGRGLTEAFF

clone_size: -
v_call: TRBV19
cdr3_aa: CASSPRGRQETQYF

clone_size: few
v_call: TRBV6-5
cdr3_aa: CASQPGDGTYEQYF

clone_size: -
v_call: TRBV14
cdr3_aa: CASSQERGSFEDRGRNQPQHF

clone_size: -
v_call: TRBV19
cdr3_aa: CASSILAGGPNYNEQFF

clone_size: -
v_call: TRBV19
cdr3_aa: CASSISVNTEAFF

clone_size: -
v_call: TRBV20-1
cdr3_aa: CSLQRSYEQYF

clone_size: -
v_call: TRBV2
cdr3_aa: CASRRGLAGSEQYF

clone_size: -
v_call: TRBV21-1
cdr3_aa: CASSKSTSGGHEQFF

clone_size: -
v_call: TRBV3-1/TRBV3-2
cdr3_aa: CASSQGPASGHSSYNEQFF

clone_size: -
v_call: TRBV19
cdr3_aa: CASSPRGIAGELFF

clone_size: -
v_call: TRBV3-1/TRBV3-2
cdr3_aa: CASSLSASGREDTQYF

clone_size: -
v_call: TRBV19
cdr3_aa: CASTPGLAGGHEGGELFF

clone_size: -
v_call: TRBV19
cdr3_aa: CASSVSRAKALNTGELFF

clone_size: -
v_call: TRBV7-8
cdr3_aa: CASSLDTENEAFF

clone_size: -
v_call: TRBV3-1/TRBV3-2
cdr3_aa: CASSPLLAGGGNEQFF